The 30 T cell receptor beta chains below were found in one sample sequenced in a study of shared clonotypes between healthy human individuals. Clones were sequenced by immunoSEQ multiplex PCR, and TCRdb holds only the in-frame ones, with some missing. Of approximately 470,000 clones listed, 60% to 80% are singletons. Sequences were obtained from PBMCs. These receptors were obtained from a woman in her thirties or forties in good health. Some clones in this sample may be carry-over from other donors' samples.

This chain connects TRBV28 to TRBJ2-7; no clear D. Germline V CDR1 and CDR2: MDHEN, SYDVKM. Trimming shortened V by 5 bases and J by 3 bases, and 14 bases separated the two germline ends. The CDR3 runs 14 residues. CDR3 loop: CASSPPNLSYEQYF. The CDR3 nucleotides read TGTGCCAGCAGTCCCCCGAACTTGAGCTACGAGCAGTACTTC.

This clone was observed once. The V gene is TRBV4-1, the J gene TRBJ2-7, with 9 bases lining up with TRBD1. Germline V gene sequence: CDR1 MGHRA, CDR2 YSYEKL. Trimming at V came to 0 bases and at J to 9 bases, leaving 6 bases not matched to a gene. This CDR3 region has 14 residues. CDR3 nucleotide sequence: TGCGCCAGCAGCCAAGAAGGACAGGGGAGTGTGCAGTACTTC. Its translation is CASSQEGQGSVQYF.

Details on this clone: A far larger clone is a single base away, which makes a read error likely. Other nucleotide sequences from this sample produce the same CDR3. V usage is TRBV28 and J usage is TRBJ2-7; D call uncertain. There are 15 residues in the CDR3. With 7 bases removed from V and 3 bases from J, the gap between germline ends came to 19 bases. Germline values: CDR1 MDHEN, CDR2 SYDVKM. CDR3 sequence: CASTTTGGSLYEQYF. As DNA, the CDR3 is TGTGCCAGCACCACCACGGGTGGTTCCCTCTACGAGCAGTACTTC.

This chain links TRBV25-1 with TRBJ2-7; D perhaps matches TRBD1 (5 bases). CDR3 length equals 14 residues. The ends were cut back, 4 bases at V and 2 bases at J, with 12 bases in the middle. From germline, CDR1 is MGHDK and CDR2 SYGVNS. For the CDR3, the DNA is TGTGCCAGCAGTGTCGGACATATAACCTACGAGCAGTACTTC. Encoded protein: CASSVGHITYEQYF.

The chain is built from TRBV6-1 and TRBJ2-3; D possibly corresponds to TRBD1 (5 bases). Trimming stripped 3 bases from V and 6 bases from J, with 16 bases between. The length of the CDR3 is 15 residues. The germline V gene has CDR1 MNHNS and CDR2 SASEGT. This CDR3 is CASSEVGAGSDTQYF. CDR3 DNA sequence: TGTGCCAGCAGTGAGGTAGGGGCCGGGTCGGATACGCAGTATTTT.

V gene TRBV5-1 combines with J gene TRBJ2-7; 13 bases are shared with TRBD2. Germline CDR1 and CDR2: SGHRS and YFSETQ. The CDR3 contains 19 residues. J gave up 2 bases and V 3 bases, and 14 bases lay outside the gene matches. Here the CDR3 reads CASSSPTGTSGMNTYEQYF. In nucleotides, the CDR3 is TGCGCCAGCAGCTCCCCCACCGGGACTAGCGGGATGAACACCTACGAGCAGTACTTC. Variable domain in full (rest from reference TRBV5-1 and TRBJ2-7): KAGVTQTPRYLIKTRGQQVTLSCSPISGHRSVSWYQQTPGQGLQFLFEYFSETQRNKGNFPGRFSGRQFSNSRSEMNVSTLELGDSALYLCASSSPTGTSGMNTYEQYFGPGTRLTVT.

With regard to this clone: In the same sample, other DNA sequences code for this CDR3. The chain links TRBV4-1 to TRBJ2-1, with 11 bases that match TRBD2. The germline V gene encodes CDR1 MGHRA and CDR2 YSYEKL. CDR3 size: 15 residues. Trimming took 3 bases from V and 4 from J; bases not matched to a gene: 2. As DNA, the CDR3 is TGCGCCAGCAGCCAGCGGACTAGCGGGTACAATGAGCAGTTCTTC. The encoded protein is CASSQRTSGYNEQFF.

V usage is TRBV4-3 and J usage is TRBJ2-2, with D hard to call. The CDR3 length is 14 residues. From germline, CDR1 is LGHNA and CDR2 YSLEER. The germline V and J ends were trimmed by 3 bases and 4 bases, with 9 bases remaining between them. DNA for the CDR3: TGCGCCAGCAGCCACCAAGTGGGCACCGGGGAGCTGTTTTTT. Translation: CASSHQVGTGELFF.

CDR3 residues: CASRRSSGANVLTF. CDR3 bases: TGTGCCAGCAGAAGGAGCTCTGGGGCCAACGTCCTGACTTTC. The rearrangement links TRBV6-1 to TRBJ2-6; no reliable D call. The CDR3 spans 14 residues. V lost 6 bases, J lost 0 bases, and 6 bases lay in between. The V gene's germline CDR1 is MNHNS and CDR2 SASEGT.

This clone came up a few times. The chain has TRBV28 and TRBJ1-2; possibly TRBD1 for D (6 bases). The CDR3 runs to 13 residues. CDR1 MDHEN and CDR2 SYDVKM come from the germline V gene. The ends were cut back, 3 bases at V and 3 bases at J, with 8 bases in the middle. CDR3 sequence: CASSFTGYYGYTF. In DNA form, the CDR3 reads TGTGCCAGCAGTTTTACAGGGTACTATGGCTACACCTTC.

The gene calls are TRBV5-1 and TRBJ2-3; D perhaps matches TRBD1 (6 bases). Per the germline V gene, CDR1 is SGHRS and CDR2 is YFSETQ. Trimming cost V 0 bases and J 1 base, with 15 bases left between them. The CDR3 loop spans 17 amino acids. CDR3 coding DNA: TGCGCCAGCAGCTTGGCCCCCCAGGGGACCCGCACAGATACGCAGTATTTT. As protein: CASSLAPQGTRTDTQYF.

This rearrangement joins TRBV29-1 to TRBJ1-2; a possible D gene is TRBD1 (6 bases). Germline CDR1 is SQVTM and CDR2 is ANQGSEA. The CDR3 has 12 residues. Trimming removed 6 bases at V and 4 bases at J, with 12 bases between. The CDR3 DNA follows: TGCAGCGTGCAGGGGATCGGCTATGGCTACACCTTC. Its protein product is CSVQGIGYGYTF.

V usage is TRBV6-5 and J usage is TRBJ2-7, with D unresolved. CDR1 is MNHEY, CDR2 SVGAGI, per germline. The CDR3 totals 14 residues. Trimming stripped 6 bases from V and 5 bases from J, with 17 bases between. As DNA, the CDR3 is TGTGCCAGCAGCGGGTCTCTAAACTGGAACGAGCAGTACTTC. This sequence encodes CASSGSLNWNEQYF.

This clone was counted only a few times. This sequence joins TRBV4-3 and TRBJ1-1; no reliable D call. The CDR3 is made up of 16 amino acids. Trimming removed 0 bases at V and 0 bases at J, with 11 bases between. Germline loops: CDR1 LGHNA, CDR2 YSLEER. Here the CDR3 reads CASSQEKTTMNTEAFF. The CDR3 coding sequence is TGCGCCAGCAGCCAAGAGAAGACAACAATGAACACTGAAGCTTTCTTT.

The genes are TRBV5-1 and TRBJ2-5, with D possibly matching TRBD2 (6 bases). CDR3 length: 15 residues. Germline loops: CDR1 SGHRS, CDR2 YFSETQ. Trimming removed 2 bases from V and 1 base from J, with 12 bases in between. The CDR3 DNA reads TGCGCCAGCAGCTTCAGCGGAGGGATCCAAGAGACCCAGTACTTC. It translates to CASSFSGGIQETQYF.

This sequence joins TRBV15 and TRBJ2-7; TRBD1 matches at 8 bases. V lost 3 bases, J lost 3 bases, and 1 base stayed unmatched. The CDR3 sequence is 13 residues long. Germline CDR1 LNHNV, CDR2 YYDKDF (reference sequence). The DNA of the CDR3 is TGTGCCACCAGCAGGGGACAGGACTACGAGCAGTACTTC. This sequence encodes CATSRGQDYEQYF. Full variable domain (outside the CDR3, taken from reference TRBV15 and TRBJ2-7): DAMVIQNPRYQVTQFGKPVTLSCSQTLNHNVMYWYQQKSSQAPKLLFHYYDKDFNNEADTPDNFQSRRPNTSFCFLDIRSPGLGDTAMYLCATSRGQDYEQYFGPGTRLTVT.

DNA of the CDR3: TGTGCCAGCAGACGAGGTCTGGGGTTGAACACTGAAGCTTTCTTT. Translating it yields CASRRGLGLNTEAFF. The chain recombines TRBV7-6 with TRBJ1-1; D is ambiguous. The ends were cut back, 6 bases at V and 0 bases at J, with 14 bases in the middle. This CDR3 region has 15 residues. Germline V gives CDR1 SGHVS, CDR2 FNYEAQ.

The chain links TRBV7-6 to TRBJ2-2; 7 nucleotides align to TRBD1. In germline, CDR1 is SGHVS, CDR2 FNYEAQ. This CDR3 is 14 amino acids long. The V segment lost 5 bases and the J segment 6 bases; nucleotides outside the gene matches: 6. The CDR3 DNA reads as TGTGCCAGCAGCCTAACAGGGGTCGCCGGGGAGCTGTTTTTT. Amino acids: CASSLTGVAGELFF.

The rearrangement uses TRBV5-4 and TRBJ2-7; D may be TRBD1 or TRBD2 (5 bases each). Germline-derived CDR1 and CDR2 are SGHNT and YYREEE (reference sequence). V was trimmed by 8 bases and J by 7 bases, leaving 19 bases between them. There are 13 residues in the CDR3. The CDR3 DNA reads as TGTGCCAGTCTCTCGGGACCCGCGCGAGAGCAGTACTTC. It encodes CASLSGPAREQYF.

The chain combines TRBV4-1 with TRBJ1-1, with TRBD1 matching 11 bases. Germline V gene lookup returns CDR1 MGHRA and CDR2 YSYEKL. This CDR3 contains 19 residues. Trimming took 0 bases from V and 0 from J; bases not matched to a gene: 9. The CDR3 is CASSQDRRDRGKVNTEAFF. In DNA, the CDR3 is TGCGCCAGCAGCCAAGATCGCCGGGACAGGGGGAAGGTGAACACTGAAGCTTTCTTT.

CDR3 residues: CASSHNRNSNQPQHF. The CDR3 DNA is TGCGCCAGCAGCCATAACAGAAATAGCAATCAGCCCCAGCATTTT. V is TRBV4-3 and J is TRBJ1-5; D uncertain. Germline V lookup: CDR1 LGHNA, CDR2 YSLEER. Trimming took off 3 bases at V and 0 bases at J, with 9 bases between the two ends. This CDR3 has 15 amino acids.

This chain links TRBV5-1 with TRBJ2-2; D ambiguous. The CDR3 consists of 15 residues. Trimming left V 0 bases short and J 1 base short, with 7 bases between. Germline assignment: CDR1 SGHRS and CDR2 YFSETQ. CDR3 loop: CASSLATGNTGELFF. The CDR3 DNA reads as TGCGCCAGCAGCTTGGCGACGGGGAACACCGGGGAGCTGTTTTTT.

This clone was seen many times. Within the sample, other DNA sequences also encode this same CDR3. The CDR3 nucleotides read TGTGCCAGCAGTTTAAACCCGCAGACCCAGTACTTC. The encoded protein is CASSLNPQTQYF. The V gene is TRBV28, the J gene TRBJ2-5, with D unresolved. Per the germline V gene, CDR1 is MDHEN and CDR2 is SYDVKM. This CDR3 region has 12 residues. The V gene lost 2 bases and the J gene lost 6 bases, with 7 bases spanning the gap. The full variable domain, with the rest looked up from reference TRBV28 and TRBJ2-5, is DVKVTQSSRYLVKRTGEKVFLECVQDMDHENMFWYRQDPGLGLRLIYFSYDVKMKEKGDIPEGYSVSREKKERFSLILESASTNQTSMYLCASSLNPQTQYFGPGTRLLVL.

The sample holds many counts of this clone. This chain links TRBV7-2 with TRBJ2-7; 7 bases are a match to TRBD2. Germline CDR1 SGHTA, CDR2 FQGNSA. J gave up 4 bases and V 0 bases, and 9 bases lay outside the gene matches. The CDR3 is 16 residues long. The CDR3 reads CASSLARTSARYEQYF. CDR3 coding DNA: TGTGCCAGCAGCTTAGCGCGTACTAGCGCCCGGTACGAGCAGTACTTC.

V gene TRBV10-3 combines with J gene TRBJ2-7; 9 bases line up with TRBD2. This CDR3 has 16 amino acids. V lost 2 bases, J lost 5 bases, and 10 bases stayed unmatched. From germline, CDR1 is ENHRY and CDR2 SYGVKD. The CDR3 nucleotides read TGTGCCATCAGTGAGGAGGAGGCTAGCGGGAAACACGAGCAGTACTTC. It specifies CAISEEEASGKHEQYF.

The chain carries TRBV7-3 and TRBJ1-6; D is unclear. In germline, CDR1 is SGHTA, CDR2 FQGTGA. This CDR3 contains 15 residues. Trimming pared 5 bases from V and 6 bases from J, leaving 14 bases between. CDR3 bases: TGTGCCAGCAGCCCCACAGCGAGCCCTAATTCACCCCTCCACTTT. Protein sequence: CASSPTASPNSPLHF.

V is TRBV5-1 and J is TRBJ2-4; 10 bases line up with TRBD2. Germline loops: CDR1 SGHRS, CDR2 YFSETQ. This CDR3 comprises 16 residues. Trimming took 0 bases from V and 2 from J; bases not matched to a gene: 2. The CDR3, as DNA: TGCGCCAGCAGCTTGGCTAGCGGGAGTACCAAAAACATTCAGTACTTC. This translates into CASSLASGSTKNIQYF.

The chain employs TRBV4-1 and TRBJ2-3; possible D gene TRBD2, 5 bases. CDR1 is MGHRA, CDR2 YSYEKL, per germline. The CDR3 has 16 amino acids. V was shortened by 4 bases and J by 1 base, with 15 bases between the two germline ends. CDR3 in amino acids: CASSRVSVEGTDTQYF. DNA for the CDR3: TGCGCCAGCAGCCGGGTTAGCGTTGAGGGCACAGATACGCAGTATTTT.

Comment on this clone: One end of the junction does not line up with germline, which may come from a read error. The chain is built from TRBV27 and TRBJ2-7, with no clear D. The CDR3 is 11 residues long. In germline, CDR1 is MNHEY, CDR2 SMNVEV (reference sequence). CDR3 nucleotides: TGTGCCAGCCGTTTTTCCTACGAGCAGTACTTC. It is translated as CASRFSYEQYF.

CDR3 coding DNA: TGCGCCAGCAGCCAGGACAGCTCCTACGAGCAGTACTTC. This translates into CASSQDSSYEQYF. This chain connects TRBV4-3 to TRBJ2-7, with TRBD1 as a possible D gene (6 bases). Germline values: CDR1 LGHNA, CDR2 YSLEER. The V and J ends lost 3 bases and 0 bases respectively, with 6 bases between them. CDR3 length: 13 amino acids.